The T cell receptor beta chain under discussion was sequenced for a study of T-cell memory formation after mild COVID-19. 5'RACE with constant-segment primers built TCRalpha and TCRbeta cDNA libraries with UMIs. TCRdb passed the 5' RACE reads through MiXCR, listing each CDR3 protein once. This table holds about 420,000 distinct CDR3 sequences, about 22% found once. The CDR3 is 15 amino acids. J lost 9 bases, V lost 3 bases, and 11 bases had no gene match. V gene TRBV12-3 or TRBV12-4 combines with J gene TRBJ2-1, with 7 bases matching TRBD2. The source material was PBMCs or a T cell subset sorted from them (not recorded which). The TCR comes from an adult woman who had mild COVID-19 (a few samples of this study predate the infection). Cell type and time point are not known. DNA of the CDR3: TGTGCCAGCAGTTTTGGAGGCGGGAGCCCGGGTGAGCAGTTCTTC. It is translated as CASSFGGGSPGEQFF.